The entry that follows covers one T cell receptor beta chain sequence. Its antigen is unidentified. Germline CDR1 MNHEY, CDR2 SVGAGI. Trimming left V 4 bases short and J 5 bases short, with 14 bases between. This CDR3 contains 14 residues. These data are taken from a study of cytomegalovirus exposure and HLA in healthy donors. Broader study findings: About 87% or about 30% of the time was how often most TCR beta V segments were productive, according to an earlier analysis. The study listed 164 cytomegalovirus-associated TCR beta chains.

PCR primers comprised 60 Vbeta and 13 Jbeta primers. TCRdb's table, derived via immunoSEQ multiplex PCR, lists solely in-frame clones and lacks some. This sample's clone table lists under 50,000 clones. The sequenced sample was PBMCs. The source is a male donor in good health and CMV-seronegative. The V call is TRBV6-5, the J call TRBJ2-5; tentative D call: TRBD1 (6 bases). CDR3 region: CASSSSRGFETQYF. CDR3 sequence (DNA): TGTGCCAGCAGTTCCTCAAGGGGGTTTGAGACCCAGTACTTC.